Shown below are 18 T cell receptor beta chains from a single sample sequenced in a study of Ad26.COV2.S vaccination and SARS-CoV-2 variants (dated by TCRdb to the early 2020s). Receptor libraries were prepared by the immunoSEQ multiplex PCR assay. In TCRdb, the immuneACCESS table is reduced to in-frame sequences with V and J assigned. These tables do not hold every clone; where another copy was compared, an unresolved V gene accounts for under half, and the others remain unexplained. The sample table records a few hundred thousand clones; roughly 88% of these occur just once. Clones ranked in the top ten supply about 5.4% of the sample. Taken with the paper, the label for treatment or condition translates to: around 19 received Ad26.COV2.S at low or high dose, single or two shots; about 5 received placebo; per-sample allocation not given. Repertoires of vaccine and placebo recipients were sequenced from samples collected on day 63 after the first injection.

Source: peripheral blood, taken in a trial of Ad26.COV2.S vaccine versus placebo. The receptors were sampled from a person between 18 and 65 years old who received the Ad26.COV2.S COVID-19 vaccine or a placebo.

V is TRBV6-6 and J is TRBJ2-2, with D possibly TRBD1 on 5 matching bases. The V end was cut by 6 bases, the J end by 0 bases, with 14 bases between. The CDR3 is 16 amino acids. CDR1 and CDR2 (germline): MNHNY, SVGAGI (reference sequence). DNA of the CDR3: TGTGCCAGCAGCCCGACAGCCAACACGAACACCGGGGAGCTGTTTTTT. Translating it yields CASSPTANTNTGELFF.

The rearrangement uses TRBV4-3 and TRBJ2-1; the match to TRBD2 covers 9 bases. CDR3 length: 16 residues. From germline, CDR1 is LGHNA and CDR2 YSLEER. With 0 bases clipped from V and 8 bases from J, the junction kept 8 bases outside the gene matches. In DNA, the CDR3 is TGCGCCAGCAGCCAAGATCCCGGGACTAGCTCATATGAGCAGTTCTTC. It specifies CASSQDPGTSSYEQFF.

The gene calls are TRBV10-3 and TRBJ2-5; D gene unclear. In germline, CDR1 is ENHRY, CDR2 SYGVKD. Trimming stripped 6 bases from V and 2 bases from J, with 13 bases between. CDR3 length: 14 amino acids. The CDR3 loop reads CAISNGSLQETQYF. CDR3 sequence (DNA): TGTGCCATCAGCAATGGCTCGTTACAAGAGACCCAGTACTTC.

This rearrangement joins TRBV6-4 to TRBJ2-2; 9 bases fit TRBD1. J was trimmed by 3 bases and V by 10 bases; bases with no gene match: 6. From germline, CDR1 is MRHNA and CDR2 SNTAGT. The CDR3 is made up of 14 amino acids. The DNA of the CDR3 is TGTGCCACCACCCGGGACAGGGACACCGGGGAGCTGTTTTTT. Amino acids: CATTRDRDTGELFF.

CDR3 bases: TGTGCCAGCAGTTTTGGTCCGAAGGCGGGGGCCAACGTCCTGACTTTC. This translates into CASSFGPKAGANVLTF. This rearrangement joins TRBV28 to TRBJ2-6; D gene uncertain. V lost 3 bases and J 4 bases, leaving 13 bases between the germline ends. Germline values: CDR1 MDHEN, CDR2 SYDVKM. The CDR3 is made up of 16 amino acids.

This sequence joins TRBV7-6 and TRBJ1-5, with TRBD1 matching 7 bases. The J segment lost 4 bases and the V segment lost 5 bases, leaving 2 bases of the junction unmatched. The CDR3 consists of 13 residues. Germline V gives CDR1 SGHVS, CDR2 FNYEAQ. CDR3 sequence (DNA): TGTGCCAGCAGCCTACAGGGGAATCAGCCCCAGCATTTT. The encoded protein is CASSLQGNQPQHF. The full variable domain, completed using reference TRBV7-6 and TRBJ1-5, is GAGVSQSPRYKVTKRGQDVALRCDPISGHVSLYWYRQALGQGPEFLTYFNYEAQQDKSGLPNDRFSAERPEGSISTLTIQRTEQRDSAMYRCASSLQGNQPQHFGDGTRLSIL.

The genes are TRBV9 and TRBJ1-1; D unclear. Germline V CDR1 and CDR2: SGDLS, YYNGEE. The CDR3 totals 11 residues. V gave up 7 bases and J gave up 10 bases, with 14 bases separating them. The CDR3 reads CASGGGLGAFF. The CDR3 DNA reads TGTGCCAGCGGCGGTGGGTTAGGAGCTTTCTTT.

The chain joins TRBV6-1 to TRBJ1-5; D possibly corresponds to TRBD1 (5 bases). Trimming pared 3 bases from V and 6 bases from J, leaving 12 bases between. This CDR3 is 14 amino acids long. CDR1 MNHNS and CDR2 SASEGT come from the germline V gene. In DNA, the CDR3 is TGTGCCAGCAGTGACCCCCAGGGCAGTCAGCCCCAGCATTTT. It is translated as CASSDPQGSQPQHF.

This clone was recorded only once. J is TRBJ2-5 and V is TRBV11-3, with 7 bases lining up with TRBD2. J gave up 7 bases and V 5 bases, and 13 bases lay outside the gene matches. This CDR3 has 15 amino acids. Per the germline V gene, CDR1 is SGHNT and CDR2 is YENEEA. CDR3 in DNA: TGTGCCAGCAGCCCTGGGAGGGCCGAGCCCGGGACCCAGTACTTC. Translating it yields CASSPGRAEPGTQYF.

The V and J genes are TRBV7-7 and TRBJ2-5; D call uncertain. Germline V gene lookup returns CDR1 SSHAT and CDR2 FNYEAQ (reference sequence). Trimming took off 6 bases at V and 1 base at J, with 9 bases between the two ends. The CDR3 spans 13 residues. For the CDR3, the DNA is TGTGCCAGCAGTCCGAGCCTCCAAGAGACCCAGTACTTC. Amino acids: CASSPSLQETQYF.

The gene calls are TRBV7-6 and TRBJ2-2; weak D call: TRBD2 (5 bases). The V and J ends lost 5 bases and 4 bases respectively, with 14 bases between them. Germline V CDR1 and CDR2: SGHVS, FNYEAQ. CDR3 size: 15 residues. CDR3 protein: CASSPLVLSTGELFF. The DNA for the CDR3 is TGTGCCAGCAGCCCACTAGTTTTATCCACCGGGGAGCTGTTTTTT.

The chain has TRBV19 and TRBJ1-1, with D possibly being TRBD1 (5 bases). Germline-derived CDR1 and CDR2 are LNHDA and SQIVND (reference sequence). Trimming cost V 7 bases and J 3 bases, with 18 bases left between them. The CDR3 length is 15 residues. CDR3 bases: TGTGCCAGTACCCCTGGGGGTCAGGGTTACACTGAAGCTTTCTTT. Amino acid sequence: CASTPGGQGYTEAFF.

The chain combines TRBV5-8 with TRBJ2-2; 7 bases line up with TRBD2. The junction had 5 bases not matched to a gene; V was cut back by 1 base and J by 5 bases. The CDR3 totals 15 residues. Germline loops: CDR1 SGHTS, CDR2 YDEGEE. In DNA, the CDR3 is TGTGCCAGCAGCTTGTCTAGCGGATTTACCGGGGAGCTGTTTTTT. Amino acids: CASSLSSGFTGELFF.

The chain carries TRBV10-3 and TRBJ1-1; D remains ambiguous. The germline CDR1 and CDR2 sequences are ENHRY and SYGVKD. The CDR3 length is 13 residues. Trimming cost V 4 bases and J 5 bases, with 11 bases left between them. DNA of the CDR3: TGTGCCATCAGTGCGAAGGCGGAGACTGAAGCTTTCTTT. This sequence encodes CAISAKAETEAFF.

The chain has TRBV7-9 and TRBJ1-2; a possible D gene is TRBD1 (5 bases). The V gene lost 5 bases and the J gene lost 13 bases, with 23 bases spanning the gap. This CDR3 is built from 14 residues. Per germline, CDR1 SEHNR and CDR2 FQNEAQ (reference sequence). The CDR3 sequence: CASSPPLLDSGFTF. The CDR3, as DNA: TGTGCCAGCAGCCCCCCGCTGCTCGACAGTGGGTTCACCTTC.

The gene calls are TRBV27 and TRBJ1-2; possibly TRBD1 for D (6 bases). V lost 3 bases and J lost 4, with 18 bases in between. CDR1 MNHEY and CDR2 SMNVEV come from the germline V gene (reference sequence). The CDR3 is 16 amino acids. The CDR3 nucleotides read TGTGCCAGCAGTTTTCTTTACGGACAGCTGATCTATGGCTACACCTTC. Its protein product is CASSFLYGQLIYGYTF.

For this clone: The same CDR3 arises from other DNA sequences in this sample as well. The V gene is TRBV9, the J gene TRBJ2-3; D remains unclear. The germline V gene encodes CDR1 SGDLS and CDR2 YYNGEE. The CDR3 extends over 13 amino acids. V was trimmed by 0 bases and J by 3 bases, leaving 5 bases between them. CDR3 sequence: CASSVEGTDTQYF. CDR3 DNA: TGTGCCAGCAGCGTAGAGGGAACAGATACGCAGTATTTT.

The chain links TRBV30 to TRBJ1-1; no clear D. With 3 bases removed from V and 4 bases from J, the gap between germline ends came to 12 bases. This CDR3 is 13 amino acids long. Germline-derived CDR1 and CDR2 are GTSNPN and SVGIG (reference sequence). CDR3 residues: CAWRDVHRTEAFF. The CDR3 region has the DNA TGTGCCTGGAGGGACGTTCATCGCACTGAAGCTTTCTTT.